This T cell receptor (beta chain) was sequenced during a study of chemoradiotherapy in HPV16-positive cancers. Method: immunoSEQ multiplex PCR; TCRdb's copy keeps in-frame clones and lacks some. The sample lists 3,500 to 5,000 clones; 75% were seen once. Repeated repertoire sampling spanned the course of chemoradiotherapy. Only one count was recorded for this clone. Its antigen is currently unknown. Regarding the study as a whole: In HPV16-positive patients, HPV-responsive T-cell expansion tracked better recurrence-free survival.

Specimen collection occurred from a patient who underwent chemoradiotherapy. The sequence came from a human donor with HPV-associated anogenital cancer.

CDR3 amino acids: CASSPGRLANYGYTF. The CDR3 nucleotides are TGTGCCAGCAGCCCAGGACGGTTAGCTAACTATGGCTACACCTTC. V usage is TRBV6-5 and J usage is TRBJ1-2, with D hard to call. V dropped 6 bases and J dropped 0 bases, with 14 bases sitting between them. CDR3 length equals 15 residues. Germline assignment: CDR1 MNHEY and CDR2 SVGAGI.